Listed here is a single T cell receptor (beta chain). What it binds is not known. This sample was included in a study of cytomegalovirus exposure and HLA in healthy donors. Study details: The study placed 70% to 85% of its approximately 360 genotyped donors in the Caucasian-associated ancestry cluster.

PCR used 60 Vbeta primers and 13 Jbeta primers. TCRdb's copy holds only in-frame clones and misses some; the assay was immunoSEQ multiplex PCR. The sample has 110,000 to 150,000 clones, around 80% seen once. Regarding the study as a whole: In a later analysis, HLA-C alleles had the fewest associated TCRs, DRB1 alleles the most. The Asian-associated ancestry cluster reportedly had fewer N-insertions than the roughly 670-donor mean in a later analysis. Sequencing likely produced, as an artifact, a cluster of highly shared sequence variants.

Trimming at V came to 5 bases and at J to 7 bases, leaving 10 bases not matched to a gene. The CDR3 extends over 16 amino acids. Germline V gene sequence: CDR1 MNHEY, CDR2 SMNVEV (reference sequence). Sequencing was carried out using PBMCs. The rearrangement joins TRBV27 to TRBJ2-1; 11 nucleotides match TRBD1. This clonotype was obtained from a boy younger than 10 in good health and CMV-seronegative. The CDR3 spells CASSILGTGGSNEQFF. The CDR3 coding sequence is TGTGCCAGCAGTATACTTGGGACAGGGGGATCGAATGAGCAGTTCTTC.